This T cell receptor (beta chain) was obtained from a study of CD8 T cells in ankylosing spondylitis (TCRdb year 2017). In terms of the full investigation: To find TCR variants linked to disease, the study profiled T cell receptor beta repertoires in ankylosing spondylitis patients and healthy donors. The whole study cohort included under 140 healthy donors and around 25 ankylosing spondylitis patients. Peripheral blood samples were taken, and synovial fluid was additionally collected from ankylosing spondylitis patients. Study-level results and caveats: Some motif variants had previously been reported in the synovial fluid and blood of reactive arthritis patients, which suggests shared mechanisms of disease initiation. According to the report, matched synovial fluid samples from ankylosing spondylitis patients were significantly enriched for the disease-linked clones. A TCR beta motif made up of under ten highly homologous amino acid variants appeared to be characteristic of blood from ankylosing spondylitis patients. The disease-linked clones showed a CD8+ phenotype and occurred at relatively low frequencies in peripheral blood.

This clonotype was found many times. The antigen it binds to is not known. Base qualities are not at hand, and no much larger clone is one base apart. Sequencing instrument: Illumina HiSeq 2500. Quantitative 5'-RACE with molecular barcodes was the method used to prepare the TCR beta libraries. The authors' pipeline ran thus. A new computational method based on a probabilistic model of VDJ rearrangement was used to identify disease-linked TCR variants. Starting from the raw public reads, TCRdb applied fastp trimming at Q25, assembled clones with MiXCR and retained in-frame beta chains. Records with the same CDR3 protein are collapsed into one entry carrying the most frequent genes and DNA. The V and J calls shown here were made by TCRdb, not taken from the authors' results. For this sample the table gives under 200,000 distinct CDR3 sequences, of which more than 9% were detected only once. In total, the top ten clones hold just under 30% of the sample.

The CDR3, from cysteine to phenylalanine, totals 15 residues. Only the CDR3 portion is preserved as DNA: 45 bases, with reading frame beginning at the first base. V drops 6 bases and J drops 2 bases, leaving 18 bases in between. CDR1 DFQATT and CDR2 SNEGSKA were looked up in the germline V gene (reference sequence). The chain joins TRBV20-1 to TRBJ2-3, and possibly TRBD2, on 7 matching bases. The sequence came from a male donor with ankylosing spondylitis or in good health (not recorded which). The sequenced sample consisted of blood, either unsorted or a sorted T cell fraction (not recorded which). The CDR3 sequence is CSATGAGDYTDTQYF. The DNA sequence is given as TGCAGTGCAACTGGGGCAGGGGACTACACAGATACGCAGTATTTT.